Listed here are 11 T cell receptor beta chains from one sample, sequenced in a study of cytomegalovirus exposure and HLA in healthy donors (dated by TCRdb to 2016 to 2017). Library creation used the immunoSEQ multiplex PCR assay. Entries here come from immuneACCESS through TCRdb and include only in-frame sequences with V and J called. Some clones fail to appear in such tables; in the studies checked, an unresolved V gene covers under half of the shortfall, and the cause of the remainder is unknown. Across this sample there are 55,000 to 65,000 clones, with around 90% seen only once. The top ten constitute around 1.1% of the sample. Source material: PBMCs. These receptors all come from a man aged 18 to 29 in good health and CMV-seronegative.

This clone was detected once. CDR3 DNA: TGTGCCAGCAGCTTAGGACAGGGGGTACCCGGGGAGCTGTTTTTT. The encoded protein is CASSLGQGVPGELFF. The chain is built from TRBV7-9 and TRBJ2-2, with 9 bases that match TRBD1. The CDR3 covers 15 residues. V shed 1 base and J 6 bases; nucleotides not matched to a gene: 3. Looked up from germline, CDR1 is SEHNR and CDR2 is FQNEAQ (reference sequence).

This clone was seen once. This rearrangement joins TRBV6-5 to TRBJ1-2; 9 bases align to TRBD1. The germline CDR1 and CDR2 sequences are MNHEY and SVGAGI. The CDR3 length is 14 residues. The V and J ends lost 6 bases and 7 bases, in that order; junction bases with no gene match: 9. The DNA of the CDR3 is TGTGCCAGCAGCCGAGACAGGGGGAGCGTTGGCTACACCTTC. Amino acid sequence: CASSRDRGSVGYTF.

The V gene is TRBV11-2, the J gene TRBJ1-1; the match to TRBD1 covers 9 bases. V trimming: 5 bases; J trimming: 5 bases; junction bases outside the gene matches: 9. The CDR3 is made up of 15 amino acids. Germline CDR1 SGHAT, CDR2 FQNNGV. The CDR3 region has the DNA TGTGCCAGCAGCCAGACAGGGGGATTAGTTACTGAAGCTTTCTTT. Translating gives CASSQTGGLVTEAFF.

This sequence joins TRBV5-5 and TRBJ1-4, with TRBD1 as a possible D gene (6 bases). The CDR3 extends over 14 amino acids. Trimming removed 4 bases from V and 5 bases from J, with 12 bases in between. The germline CDR1 and CDR2 sequences are SGHKS and YYEKEE (reference sequence). DNA for the CDR3: TGTGCCAGCAGCCCAGGGGCTACCAATGAAAAACTGTTTTTT. It codes for CASSPGATNEKLFF.

The chain recombines TRBV5-5 with TRBJ2-7, with 9 bases aligning to TRBD1. This CDR3 has 14 residues. Germline V gene sequence: CDR1 SGHKS, CDR2 YYEKEE (reference sequence). V lost 1 base and J lost 3; bases outside the gene matches: 2. The CDR3 DNA reads TGTGCCAGCAGCTTGCCGGGACAGGGCTACGAGCAGTACTTC. Its translation is CASSLPGQGYEQYF.

This rearrangement joins TRBV4-3 to TRBJ1-4; tentative D call: TRBD1 (6 bases). The CDR3 length is 15 residues. V was cut by 0 bases and J by 5 bases, with 10 bases left in between. The germline V gene encodes CDR1 LGHNA and CDR2 YSLEER. This chain's CDR3 is CASSQETGINEKLFF. The CDR3 nucleotides read TGCGCCAGCAGCCAAGAAACAGGGATAAATGAAAAACTGTTTTTT.

V gene TRBV4-1 combines with J gene TRBJ2-2; 8 positions agree with TRBD2. The CDR3 length is 17 residues. After removal of 2 bases from V and 6 bases from J, the junction contained 11 bases not matched to a gene. Germline CDR1 reads MGHRA; CDR2 reads YSYEKL. CDR3 sequence reads: CASSQPDGRAHPGELFF. CDR3 sequence (DNA): TGCGCCAGCAGCCAACCCGACGGGAGGGCCCATCCCGGGGAGCTGTTTTTT.

J is TRBJ2-5 and V is TRBV6-1, with TRBD1 matching over 12 bases. The CDR3 spans 16 residues. The trim removed 4 bases at V and 5 bases at J, leaving 8 bases unmatched. CDR1 is MNHNS and CDR2 is SASEGT in the germline V gene. The CDR3 loop is CASSATGTGGRETQYF. The CDR3 DNA reads as TGTGCCAGCAGTGCTACCGGGACAGGGGGCAGGGAGACCCAGTACTTC.

The chain is built from TRBV7-2 and TRBJ2-1; 11 nucleotides match TRBD2. J was trimmed by 4 bases and V by 5 bases; bases with no gene match: 4. This CDR3 region has 15 residues. Germline-derived CDR1 and CDR2 are SGHTA and FQGNSA. CDR3 region: CASSATSGNYNEQFF. The CDR3 DNA reads as TGTGCCAGCAGCGCGACTAGCGGGAATTACAATGAGCAGTTCTTC.

The chain carries TRBV21-1 and TRBJ2-3; the D call of TRBD1 is as the table states it, not checked on the DNA. TRBV21-1 constitutes a pseudogene. The CDR3 sequence is 15 residues long. The CDR3 sequence: CASKDRVPTTDTQYF. CDR3 DNA sequence: TGTGCCAGCAAGGACAGGGTCCCAACCACAGATACGCAGTATTTT.

This chain uses TRBV15 with TRBJ1-1, with D unclear. Germline V lookup: CDR1 LNHNV, CDR2 YYDKDF (reference sequence). Trimming cost V 3 bases and J 6 bases, with 17 bases left between them. The CDR3 is 15 amino acids. The CDR3 DNA reads TGTGCCACCAGCAGCATAAGGAGCAGTCTGTCTGAAGCTTTCTTT. Its translation: CATSSIRSSLSEAFF.